This TCR beta chain was recorded in a study of cytomegalovirus exposure and HLA in healthy donors. Vbeta (60) and Jbeta (13) primers were used in the PCR. Method: immunoSEQ multiplex PCR; TCRdb's copy keeps in-frame clones and lacks some. The table lists hundreds of thousands of clones, nearly 80% of them singletons. The CDR3 is 14 amino acids. V was pared by 4 bases and J by 4 bases, with 13 bases between. Germline V CDR1 and CDR2: SEHNR, FQNEAQ (reference sequence). The sequencing input was PBMCs. This sequence originates from a male donor in good health and CMV-seronegative. The genes are TRBV7-9 and TRBJ1-1; weak D call: TRBD1 (6 bases). The CDR3 loop is CASSYKDSPTEAFF. DNA for the CDR3: TGTGCCAGCAGCTACAAGGACAGTCCCACTGAAGCTTTCTTT.